Below are 16 T cell receptor beta chains sequenced from a single sample in a study of T cells after somatic rescue of genetic block. Using immunoSEQ multiplex PCR, the repertoire was profiled, and TCRdb retains in-frame clones only, with some absent. The data show approximately 10,000 clones, nearly 80% seen once. Sequencing was done on a sample of peripheral blood mononuclear cells (PBMCs). These receptors came from a boy aged 5-17 years.

The J gene is TRBJ1-5, the V gene TRBV27; D unresolved. Germline lookup yields CDR1 MNHEY and CDR2 SMNVEV (reference sequence). The CDR3 loop spans 17 amino acids. Trimming cost V 5 bases and J 0 bases, with 17 bases left between them. DNA of the CDR3: TGTGCCAGCAGTCCCTTGGGCAGGACCTATAGCAATCAGCCCCAGCATTTT. Residues: CASSPLGRTYSNQPQHF.

The J gene is TRBJ2-3, the V gene TRBV9; D remains unclear. Trimming cost V 3 bases and J 1 base, with 15 bases left between them. Looked up from germline, CDR1 is SGDLS and CDR2 is YYNGEE. This CDR3 spans 16 amino acids. The CDR3 reads CASSAQVTYGTDTQYF. The CDR3, as DNA: TGTGCCAGCAGCGCCCAGGTCACCTACGGCACAGATACGCAGTATTTT.

The chain has TRBV6-5 and TRBJ1-1; D is uncertain. The V gene's germline CDR1 is MNHEY and CDR2 SVGAGI. This CDR3 is 14 amino acids long. Trimming removed 5 bases at V and 10 bases at J, with 20 bases between. CDR3 DNA sequence: TGTGCCAGCAGTCCAACCGGGGATACCCCAGGAGCTTTCTTT. Translation gives CASSPTGDTPGAFF.

The chain recombines TRBV7-2 with TRBJ1-2, with no clear D. Germline CDR1 and CDR2: SGHTA and FQGNSA. The CDR3 spans 14 residues. V was cut by 5 bases and J by 0 bases, with 10 bases left in between. In DNA form, the CDR3 reads TGTGCCAGCAGCCGACTGATTACTAACTATGGCTACACCTTC. Translated, it gives CASSRLITNYGYTF. The entire variable domain, with the rest obtained from reference TRBV7-2 and TRBJ1-2, is as follows: GAGVSQSPSNKVTEKGKDVELRCDPISGHTALYWYRQSLGQGLEFLIYFQGNSAPDKSGLPSDRFSAERTGGSVSTLTIQRTQQEDSAVYLCASSRLITNYGYTFGSGTRLTVV.

This chain connects TRBV7-8 to TRBJ2-7; TRBD1 or TRBD2 may be the D gene (5 bases each). Trimming stripped 5 bases from V and 2 bases from J, with 19 bases between. The CDR3 length is 16 residues. Germline assignment: CDR1 SGHVS and CDR2 FQNEAQ. In DNA form, the CDR3 reads TGTGCCAGCAGCCGGGACGGCTTCTCGACCCCCTACGAGCAGTACTTC. Protein sequence: CASSRDGFSTPYEQYF.

The chain is built from TRBV7-9 and TRBJ2-2; tentative D call: TRBD2 (7 bases). CDR1 and CDR2 from the germline V gene are SEHNR and FQNEAQ (reference sequence). The CDR3 extends over 15 amino acids. The ends were cut back, 4 bases at V and 5 bases at J, with 14 bases in the middle. The CDR3 protein is CASSSKRGGTGELFF. The CDR3 DNA is TGTGCCAGCAGCTCTAAGAGGGGGGGAACCGGGGAGCTGTTTTTT.

The chain carries TRBV7-9 and TRBJ2-6; maybe TRBD2 (5 bases). CDR1 is SEHNR and CDR2 is FQNEAQ in the germline V gene (reference sequence). V gave up 4 bases and J gave up 0 bases, with 13 bases separating them. This CDR3 comprises 17 residues. CDR3 sequence (DNA): TGTGCCAGCAGCTCTAGACAAGGACTCTCTGGGGCCAACGTCCTGACTTTC. Translation gives CASSSRQGLSGANVLTF. The full variable domain, completed using reference TRBV7-9 and TRBJ2-6, is DTGVSQNPRHKITKRGQNVTFRCDPISEHNRLYWYRQTLGQGPEFLTYFQNEAQLEKSRLLSDRFSAERPKGSFSTLEIQRTEQGDSAMYLCASSSRQGLSGANVLTFGAGSRLTVL.

The CDR3 coding sequence is TGTGCCAGCAGCCCTACAGGGCACTCCTACAATGAGCAGTTCTTC. Translated: CASSPTGHSYNEQFF. The chain employs TRBV6-1 and TRBJ2-1; D is possibly TRBD1 (6 bases). From germline, CDR1 is MNHNS and CDR2 SASEGT. The CDR3 runs 15 residues. Trimming removed 6 bases at V and 0 bases at J, with 12 bases between.

V gene TRBV4-3 combines with J gene TRBJ2-1; a possible D gene is TRBD2 (6 bases). CDR3 length equals 19 residues. Germline V CDR1 and CDR2: LGHNA, YSLEER. V was shortened by 3 bases and J by 12 bases, with 33 bases between the two germline ends. The CDR3 spells CASSQNSSLPRKGPGAQFF. Here the CDR3 DNA reads TGCGCCAGCAGCCAGAACTCCAGTCTGCCCCGAAAAGGCCCGGGAGCGCAGTTCTTC.

CDR3 coding DNA: TGTGCCAGCAGCTTACATAGTTTTGCCATTCAGTACTTC. Translated, it gives CASSLHSFAIQYF. The chain employs TRBV11-3 and TRBJ2-4; D is undetermined. V was cut by 2 bases and J by 9 bases, with 11 bases left in between. CDR1 is SGHNT and CDR2 is YENEEA in the germline V gene. The CDR3 sequence is 13 residues long.

The rearrangement uses TRBV11-3 and TRBJ2-5; D is undetermined. Germline CDR1 reads SGHNT; CDR2 reads YENEEA. The CDR3 contains 12 residues. Between the trimmed V and J ends, which lost 5 bases and 2 bases, there was a span of 6 bases. Here the CDR3 DNA reads TGTGCCAGCAGCAACAGTCAAGAGACCCAGTACTTC. Translating gives CASSNSQETQYF.

The rearrangement uses TRBV7-8 and TRBJ1-4; 10 nucleotides agree with TRBD1. CDR1 and CDR2 from the germline V gene are SGHVS and FQNEAQ. J gave up 6 bases and V 5 bases, and 6 bases lay outside the gene matches. The CDR3 length is 15 residues. The CDR3 loop is CASSTVGTGDEKLFF. As DNA, the CDR3 is TGTGCCAGCAGCACCGTCGGGACAGGGGATGAAAAACTGTTTTTT.

The genes are TRBV15 and TRBJ2-7; a possible D gene is TRBD1 (5 bases). The CDR3 extends over 16 amino acids. CDR1 is LNHNV, CDR2 YYDKDF, per germline (reference sequence). V lost 0 bases and J 0 bases, leaving 12 bases between the germline ends. The CDR3: CATSRDIRASSYEQYF. CDR3 sequence (DNA): TGTGCCACCAGCAGAGATATCAGGGCTAGCTCCTACGAGCAGTACTTC.

The chain recombines TRBV6-5 with TRBJ2-5, with 8 positions matching TRBD2. The V gene end was trimmed by 6 bases and the J gene end by 2 bases; junction bases not matched to a gene: 8. The CDR3 runs to 15 residues. Germline CDR1 and CDR2: MNHEY and SVGAGI. CDR3 in amino acids: CASSRGGGGQETQYF. As DNA, the CDR3 is TGTGCCAGCAGCCGGGGAGGCGGGGGGCAAGAGACCCAGTACTTC.

The V call is TRBV18, the J call TRBJ1-6, with a tentative D call TRBD1 (5 bases). Deletions cut 0 bases from V and 8 bases from J, with 5 bases between. Germline V gene lookup returns CDR1 KGHSH and CDR2 LQKENI. The CDR3 loop spans 13 amino acids. The CDR3 DNA follows: TGTGCCAGCTCACCACCAGGGGATTCACCCCTCCACTTT. Translation gives CASSPPGDSPLHF.

The chain employs TRBV18 and TRBJ2-7; D possibly corresponds to TRBD2 (5 bases). Trimming removed 3 bases from V and 0 bases from J, with 9 bases in between. The CDR3 length is 14 residues. Germline V CDR1 and CDR2: KGHSH, LQKENI. The CDR3 reads CASSPGVSSYEQYF. CDR3 bases: TGTGCCAGCTCACCCGGGGTAAGCTCCTACGAGCAGTACTTC.